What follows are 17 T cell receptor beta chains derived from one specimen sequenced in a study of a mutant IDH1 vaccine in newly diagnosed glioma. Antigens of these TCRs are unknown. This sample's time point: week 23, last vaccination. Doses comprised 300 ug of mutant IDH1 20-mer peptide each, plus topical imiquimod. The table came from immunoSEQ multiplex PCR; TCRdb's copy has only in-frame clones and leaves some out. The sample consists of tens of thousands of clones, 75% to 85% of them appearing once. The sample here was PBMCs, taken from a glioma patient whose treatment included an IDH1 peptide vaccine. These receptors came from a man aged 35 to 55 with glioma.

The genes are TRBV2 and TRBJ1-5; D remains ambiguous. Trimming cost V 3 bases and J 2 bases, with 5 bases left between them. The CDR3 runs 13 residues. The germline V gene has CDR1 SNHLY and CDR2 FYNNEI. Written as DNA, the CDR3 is TGTGCCAGCAGTGATGGCGGCAATCAGCCCCAGCATTTT. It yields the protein CASSDGGNQPQHF.

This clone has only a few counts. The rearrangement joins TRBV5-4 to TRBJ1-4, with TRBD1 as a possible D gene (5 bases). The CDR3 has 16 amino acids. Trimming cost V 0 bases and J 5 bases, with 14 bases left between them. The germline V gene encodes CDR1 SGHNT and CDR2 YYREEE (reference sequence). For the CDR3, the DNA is TGTGCCAGCAGCTTGGCCGGAGGGACCCAGAATGAAAAACTGTTTTTT. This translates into CASSLAGGTQNEKLFF.

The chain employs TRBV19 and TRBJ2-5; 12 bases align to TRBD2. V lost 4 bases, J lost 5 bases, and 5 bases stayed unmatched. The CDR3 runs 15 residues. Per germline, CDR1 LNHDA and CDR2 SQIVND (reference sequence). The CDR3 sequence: CASSTTSGGFETQYF. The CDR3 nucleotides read TGTGCCAGTAGTACGACTAGCGGGGGTTTTGAGACCCAGTACTTC.

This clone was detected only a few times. The CDR3 DNA is TGTGCCAGCAGTTCTCAGGGTTTTAATGGCTACACCTTC. Translation: CASSSQGFNGYTF. The chain combines TRBV6-6 with TRBJ1-2; tentative D call: TRBD1 (5 bases). This CDR3 region has 13 residues. Germline V gene sequence: CDR1 MNHNY, CDR2 SVGAGI (reference sequence). V gave up 4 bases and J gave up 6 bases, with 12 bases separating them.

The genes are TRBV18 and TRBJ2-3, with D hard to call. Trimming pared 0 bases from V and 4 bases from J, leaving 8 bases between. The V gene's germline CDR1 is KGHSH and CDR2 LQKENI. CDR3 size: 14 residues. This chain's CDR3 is CASSPPSMADTQYF. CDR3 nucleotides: TGTGCCAGCTCACCACCGTCGATGGCAGATACGCAGTATTTT.

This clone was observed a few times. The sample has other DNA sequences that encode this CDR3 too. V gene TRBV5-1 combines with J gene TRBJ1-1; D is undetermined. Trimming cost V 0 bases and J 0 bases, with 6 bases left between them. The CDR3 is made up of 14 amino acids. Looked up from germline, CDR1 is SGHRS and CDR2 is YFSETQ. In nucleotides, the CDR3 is TGCGCCAGCAGCTTGGGAACTGTGAACACTGAAGCTTTCTTT. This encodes CASSLGTVNTEAFF.

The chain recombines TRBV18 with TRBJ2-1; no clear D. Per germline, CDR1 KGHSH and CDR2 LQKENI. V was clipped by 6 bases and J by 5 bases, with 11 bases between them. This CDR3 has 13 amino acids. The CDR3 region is CASSRQTDNEQFF. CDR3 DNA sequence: TGTGCCAGCTCTCGACAAACAGACAATGAGCAGTTCTTC.

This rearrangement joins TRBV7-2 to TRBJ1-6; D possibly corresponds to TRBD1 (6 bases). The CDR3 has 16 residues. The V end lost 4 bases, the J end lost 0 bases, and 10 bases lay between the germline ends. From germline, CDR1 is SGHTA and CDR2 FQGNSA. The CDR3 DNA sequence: TGTGCCAGCAGCTCCGGGGGCATCTCCTATAATTCACCCCTCCACTTT. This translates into CASSSGGISYNSPLHF.

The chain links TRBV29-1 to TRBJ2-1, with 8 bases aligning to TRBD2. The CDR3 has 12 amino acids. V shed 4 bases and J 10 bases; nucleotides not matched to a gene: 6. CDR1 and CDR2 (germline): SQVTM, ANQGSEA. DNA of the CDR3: TGCAGCGTTGCACGGGGGGGCTGGGAGCAGTTCTTC. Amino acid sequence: CSVARGGWEQFF.

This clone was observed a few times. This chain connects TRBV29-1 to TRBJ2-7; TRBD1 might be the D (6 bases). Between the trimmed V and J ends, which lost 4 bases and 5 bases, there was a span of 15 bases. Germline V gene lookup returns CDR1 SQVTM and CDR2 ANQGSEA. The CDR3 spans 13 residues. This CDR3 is CSVVENRANEQYF. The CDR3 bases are TGCAGCGTTGTTGAGAACAGGGCAAACGAGCAGTACTTC.

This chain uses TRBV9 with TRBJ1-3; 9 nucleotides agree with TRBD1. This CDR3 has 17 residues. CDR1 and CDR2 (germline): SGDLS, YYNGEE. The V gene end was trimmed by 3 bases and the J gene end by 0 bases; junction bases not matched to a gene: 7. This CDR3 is CASSALQGATSGNTIYF. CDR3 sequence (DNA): TGTGCCAGCAGCGCCTTACAGGGGGCGACCTCTGGAAACACCATATATTTT.

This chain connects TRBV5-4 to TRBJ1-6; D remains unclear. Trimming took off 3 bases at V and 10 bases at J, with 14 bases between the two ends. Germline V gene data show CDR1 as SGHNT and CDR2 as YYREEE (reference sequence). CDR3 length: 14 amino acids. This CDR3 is CASSSEAAGSPLHF. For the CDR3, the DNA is TGTGCCAGCAGCTCTGAAGCCGCGGGGTCACCCCTCCACTTT.

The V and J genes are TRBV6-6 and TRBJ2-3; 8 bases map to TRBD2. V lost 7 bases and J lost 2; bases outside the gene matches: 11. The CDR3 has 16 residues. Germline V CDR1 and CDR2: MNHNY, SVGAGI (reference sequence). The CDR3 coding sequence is TGTGCCAGCACCGCCCCCGGGGGGGGTTACACAGATACGCAGTATTTT. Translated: CASTAPGGGYTDTQYF.

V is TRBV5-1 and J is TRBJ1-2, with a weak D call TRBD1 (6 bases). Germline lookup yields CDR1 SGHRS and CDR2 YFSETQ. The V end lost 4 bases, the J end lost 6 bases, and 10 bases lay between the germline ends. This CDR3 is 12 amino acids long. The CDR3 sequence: CASSPRTDGYTF. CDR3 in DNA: TGCGCCAGCAGCCCTAGGACAGATGGCTACACCTTC. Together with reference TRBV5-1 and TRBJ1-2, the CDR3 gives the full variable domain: KAGVTQTPRYLIKTRGQQVTLSCSPISGHRSVSWYQQTPGQGLQFLFEYFSETQRNKGNFPGRFSGRQFSNSRSEMNVSTLELGDSALYLCASSPRTDGYTFGSGTRLTVV.

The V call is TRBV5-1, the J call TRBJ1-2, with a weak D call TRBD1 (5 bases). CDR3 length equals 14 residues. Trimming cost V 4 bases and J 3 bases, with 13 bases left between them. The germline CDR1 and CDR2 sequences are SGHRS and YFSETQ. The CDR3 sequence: CASSQGPGDYGYTF. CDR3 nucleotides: TGCGCCAGCAGCCAGGGTCCGGGTGACTATGGCTACACCTTC.

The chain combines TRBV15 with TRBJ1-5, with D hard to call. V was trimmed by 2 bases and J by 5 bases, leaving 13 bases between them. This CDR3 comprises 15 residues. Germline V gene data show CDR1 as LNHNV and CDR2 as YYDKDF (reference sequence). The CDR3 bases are TGTGCCACCAGCAGAAGACAAAGGCCTGATCAGCCCCAGCATTTT. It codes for CATSRRQRPDQPQHF. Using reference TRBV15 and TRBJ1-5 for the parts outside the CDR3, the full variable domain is DAMVIQNPRYQVTQFGKPVTLSCSQTLNHNVMYWYQQKSSQAPKLLFHYYDKDFNNEADTPDNFQSRRPNTSFCFLDIRSPGLGDTAMYLCATSRRQRPDQPQHFGDGTRLSIL.

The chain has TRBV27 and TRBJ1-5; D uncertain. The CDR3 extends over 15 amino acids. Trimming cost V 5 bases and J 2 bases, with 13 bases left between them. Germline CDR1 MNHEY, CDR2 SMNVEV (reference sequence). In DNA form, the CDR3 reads TGTGCCAGCAGTCCCCGGCTTAGAGGCAATCAGCCCCAGCATTTT. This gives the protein CASSPRLRGNQPQHF.